This TCR beta chain was observed in a study of cytomegalovirus exposure and HLA in healthy donors. This CDR3 has 17 residues. V dropped 1 base and J dropped 4; count of bases not matched to a gene: 8. Germline CDR1 LNHDA, CDR2 SQIVND (reference sequence). With respect to this clone: The antigen remains unidentified.

The donors (healthy individuals) were bone marrow donors. The PCR was carried out with 60 Vbeta primers and 13 Jbeta primers. Assay: immunoSEQ multiplex PCR; the TCRdb copy retains only in-frame clones and omits some. This sample has 200,000 or so clones, with approximately 80% found just once. Whole-study findings and limits: Productive status was seen about 87% or about 30% of the time for most TCR beta V segments in an earlier analysis.

The chain links TRBV19 to TRBJ2-1; 9 bases are a match to TRBD2. This clonotype was obtained from a boy aged 2-15 years in good health and CMV-seronegative. Specimen: PBMCs. The CDR3 loop reads CASSIGGGGAGYNEQFF. The DNA for the CDR3 is TGTGCCAGTAGTATAGGGGGCGGGGGGGCCGGTTACAATGAGCAGTTCTTC.